Below, 30 T cell receptor beta chains from the same sample are listed, as sequenced in a study of blood T cell repertoires in COVID-19. This table comes from immunoSEQ multiplex PCR, and its TCRdb copy is limited to in-frame clones, with some not included. Here the sample spans approximately 61,000 clones, approximately 80% being singletons. Sequencing used peripheral blood. All receptors derive from a woman in her seventies with acute or convalescent COVID-19.

CDR3 in amino acids: CSGRLAGETQYF. Here the CDR3 DNA reads TGCAGCGGCCGACTAGCTGGGGAGACCCAGTACTTC. The gene calls are TRBV29-1 and TRBJ2-5, with 7 bases that match TRBD2. V trimming: 7 bases; J trimming: 5 bases; junction bases outside the gene matches: 7. The CDR3 length is 12 residues. CDR1 is SQVTM, CDR2 ANQGSEA, per germline.

The chain combines TRBV4-2 with TRBJ2-7; 8 bases align to TRBD2. In germline, CDR1 is LGHNA, CDR2 YNFKEQ. The CDR3 is 14 residues long. V lost 0 bases to trimming and J lost 6 bases; unmatched junction nucleotides: 4. The CDR3 protein is CASSQEGRGGEQYF. The CDR3 region has the DNA TGTGCCAGCAGCCAAGAGGGTCGGGGGGGCGAGCAGTACTTC.

This rearrangement joins TRBV7-2 to TRBJ1-1; D may be TRBD1 (5 bases). This CDR3 comprises 16 residues. Germline values: CDR1 SGHTA, CDR2 FQGNSA. Between the trimmed V and J ends, which lost 2 bases and 1 base, there was a span of 14 bases. CDR3 amino acids: CASSLMSGTANTEAFF. The CDR3 DNA reads as TGTGCCAGCAGCTTAATGTCGGGGACTGCGAACACTGAAGCTTTCTTT.

This clone has only a few counts. V gene TRBV12-3 or TRBV12-4 combines with J gene TRBJ1-1; 9 nucleotides line up with TRBD1. J lost 6 bases, V lost 7 bases, and 6 bases had no gene match. The CDR3 is made up of 13 amino acids. This CDR3 reads CASTRQGVAEAFF. CDR3 sequence (DNA): TGTGCCAGCACCAGACAGGGGGTCGCTGAAGCTTTCTTT.

This clone has more than one count but fewer than ten. V and J are TRBV6-1 and TRBJ1-5; 10 nucleotides match TRBD1. The CDR3 extends over 16 amino acids. V lost 0 bases to trimming and J lost 6 bases; unmatched junction nucleotides: 5. CDR1 and CDR2 from the germline V gene are MNHNS and SASEGT. CDR3 region: CASSEAWTGGGQPQHF. The DNA of the CDR3 is TGTGCCAGCAGTGAAGCATGGACAGGGGGTGGTCAGCCCCAGCATTTT.

The chain combines TRBV6-1 with TRBJ1-2, with 9 bases fitting TRBD1. V dropped 4 bases and J dropped 4; count of bases not matched to a gene: 10. Per germline, CDR1 MNHNS and CDR2 SASEGT. The CDR3 sequence is 16 residues long. The CDR3 reads CASSAWEGQGSYGYTF. The CDR3 DNA is TGTGCCAGCAGTGCATGGGAGGGACAGGGAAGCTATGGCTACACCTTC.

This clone was seen just once. This chain connects TRBV7-9 to TRBJ1-1; D is possibly TRBD1 (5 bases). This CDR3 has 13 residues. Germline CDR1 is SEHNR and CDR2 is FQNEAQ (reference sequence). V lost 10 bases and J 5 bases, leaving 17 bases between the germline ends. In DNA, the CDR3 is TGTGCCACCCTTTCAGGGTCAGGGACTGAAGCTTTCTTT. Amino acids: CATLSGSGTEAFF. Based on the CDR3 plus reference TRBV7-9 and TRBJ1-1, the full variable domain is DTGVSQNPRHKITKRGQNVTFRCDPISEHNRLYWYRQTLGQGPEFLTYFQNEAQLEKSRLLSDRFSAERPKGSFSTLEIQRTEQGDSAMYLCATLSGSGTEAFFGQGTRLTVV.

The chain recombines TRBV7-9 with TRBJ1-2, with D perhaps matching TRBD1 (5 bases). This CDR3 is 15 amino acids long. CDR1 is SEHNR, CDR2 FQNEAQ, per germline (reference sequence). V was pared by 1 base and J by 2 bases, with 11 bases between. CDR3 nucleotides: TGTGCCAGCAGCTTAGTGCGGGGGGAAAACTATGGCTACACCTTC. Translating it yields CASSLVRGENYGYTF.

This clone was seen only once. This chain's CDR3 is CASSQSTGLPNTGELFF. CDR3 sequence (DNA): TGTGCCAGCAGCCAATCCACAGGGCTACCGAACACCGGGGAGCTGTTTTTT. This sequence joins TRBV7-2 and TRBJ2-2, with D tentatively TRBD1 (6 bases). This CDR3 has 17 residues. CDR1 is SGHTA and CDR2 is FQGNSA in the germline V gene. V lost 5 bases, J lost 0 bases, and 16 bases lay in between.

V gene TRBV30 combines with J gene TRBJ2-1; 8 bases fit TRBD1. V was pared by 2 bases and J by 6 bases, with 3 bases of the junction left unmatched. CDR3 length: 13 amino acids. Germline lookup yields CDR1 GTSNPN and CDR2 SVGIG (reference sequence). The CDR3 nucleotides read TGTGCCTGGAGTAGACAGGGGCGCAATGAGCAGTTCTTC. This translates into CAWSRQGRNEQFF.

This clone occurred a few times. V usage is TRBV6-2 or TRBV6-3 and J usage is TRBJ2-7; 7 bases are shared with TRBD1. J gave up 3 bases and V 6 bases, and 5 bases lay outside the gene matches. The CDR3 covers 13 residues. Per the germline V gene, CDR1 is MNHEY and CDR2 is SVGEGT. The CDR3 bases are TGTGCCAGCAGCTGGGACAGAGACTACGAGCAGTACTTC. This codes for CASSWDRDYEQYF.

This chain uses TRBV5-1 with TRBJ2-7; the D is unclear. V lost 4 bases to trimming and J lost 3 bases, with 5 bases between them. This CDR3 has 11 residues. Germline CDR1 SGHRS, CDR2 YFSETQ. This chain's CDR3 is CASSHSYEQYF. Here the CDR3 DNA reads TGCGCCAGCAGCCATAGCTACGAGCAGTACTTC. The complete variable domain, with remaining parts taken from reference TRBV5-1 and TRBJ2-7, reads KAGVTQTPRYLIKTRGQQVTLSCSPISGHRSVSWYQQTPGQGLQFLFEYFSETQRNKGNFPGRFSGRQFSNSRSEMNVSTLELGDSALYLCASSHSYEQYFGPGTRLTVT.

The chain combines TRBV18 with TRBJ2-7; 12 nucleotides line up with TRBD2. CDR3 length equals 18 residues. J gave up 6 bases and V 0 bases, and 12 bases lay outside the gene matches. Germline V gene sequence: CDR1 KGHSH, CDR2 LQKENI. CDR3 sequence: CASSPPLAGGPMALEQYF. CDR3 in DNA: TGTGCCAGCTCACCACCGCTAGCGGGGGGGCCTATGGCGCTCGAGCAGTACTTC.

V gene TRBV2 combines with J gene TRBJ1-2; 8 nucleotides align to TRBD1. The junction had 1 base not matched to a gene; V was cut back by 4 bases and J by 3 bases. The CDR3 sequence is 13 residues long. Germline CDR1 reads SNHLY; CDR2 reads FYNNEI. CDR3 amino acids: CASSGQGYYGYTF. CDR3 nucleotides: TGTGCCAGCAGTGGACAGGGGTACTATGGCTACACCTTC.

This chain links TRBV4-1 with TRBJ1-6; D call uncertain. V was cut by 5 bases and J by 7 bases, with 12 bases left in between. There are 14 residues in the CDR3. CDR1 and CDR2 from the germline V gene are MGHRA and YSYEKL. CDR3 nucleotide sequence: TGCGCCAGCAGCGAGGAAGTCGAAAATTCACCCCTCCACTTT. Amino acids: CASSEEVENSPLHF.

The V gene is TRBV2, the J gene TRBJ2-3; 10 bases are a match to TRBD2. V was clipped by 7 bases and J by 0 bases; unmatched bases: 4. In germline, CDR1 is SNHLY, CDR2 FYNNEI. The CDR3 loop spans 15 amino acids. CDR3 coding DNA: TGTGCCAGCAAGGAACTAGCGGGGAGCACAGATACGCAGTATTTT. Translation gives CASKELAGSTDTQYF.

The CDR3 DNA is TGTGCCAGCAGCTTAAGCGGGGGTGACACAGATACGCAGTATTTT. This codes for CASSLSGGDTDTQYF. The chain has TRBV7-3 and TRBJ2-3; 7 nucleotides agree with TRBD2. The germline V gene has CDR1 SGHTA and CDR2 FQGTGA. This CDR3 has 15 amino acids. V trimming: 1 base; J trimming: 2 bases; junction bases outside the gene matches: 3.

The chain links TRBV21-1 to TRBJ2-2; TRBD2 is the table's D call, not checked against the DNA. TRBV21-1 is annotated as a pseudogene. This CDR3 is 16 amino acids long. CDR3 DNA sequence: TGTGCCAGCAGCAAAGGAGGGGGGGCGAACACCGGGGAGCTGTTTTTT. As protein: CASSKGGGANTGELFF.

The chain links TRBV6-2 or TRBV6-3 to TRBJ2-1, with TRBD2 matching 8 bases. From germline, CDR1 is MNHEY and CDR2 SVGEGT. Trimming at V came to 5 bases and at J to 9 bases, leaving 12 bases not matched to a gene. The CDR3 consists of 15 residues. CDR3 sequence reads: CASSQRTSLGSEQFF. In DNA, the CDR3 is TGTGCCAGCAGTCAGAGGACTAGCCTGGGGAGTGAGCAGTTCTTC.

The V and J genes are TRBV10-3 and TRBJ1-3, with 7 bases aligning to TRBD1. This CDR3 is 14 amino acids long. Germline V gene lookup returns CDR1 ENHRY and CDR2 SYGVKD. V lost 10 bases to trimming and J lost 0 bases; unmatched junction nucleotides: 6. The CDR3 coding sequence is TGTGCCAGTCAGACAGGGAGCTCTGGAAACACCATATATTTT. Protein sequence: CASQTGSSGNTIYF.

The gene calls are TRBV5-1 and TRBJ2-3, with TRBD2 matching 9 bases. V lost 3 bases to trimming and J lost 9 bases; unmatched junction nucleotides: 8. The CDR3 extends over 14 amino acids. In germline, CDR1 is SGHRS, CDR2 YFSETQ. The CDR3: CASSSPLTSGTQYF. CDR3 DNA sequence: TGCGCCAGCAGCTCGCCCTTGACTAGCGGCACGCAGTATTTT.

The chain couples TRBV9 to TRBJ2-1; 7 nucleotides line up with TRBD1. Trimming at V came to 0 bases and at J to 9 bases, leaving 9 bases not matched to a gene. Per the germline V gene, CDR1 is SGDLS and CDR2 is YYNGEE. This CDR3 has 15 amino acids. CDR3 sequence (DNA): TGTGCCAGCAGCGTAGGAGACAGGGCATACCGTGAGCAGTTCTTC. Translation: CASSVGDRAYREQFF.

Note on this clone: The sample contains more than one DNA sequence encoding this CDR3. The chain is built from TRBV5-1 and TRBJ1-5, with D unresolved. Trimming cost V 1 base and J 0 bases, with 8 bases left between them. There are 15 residues in the CDR3. From germline, CDR1 is SGHRS and CDR2 YFSETQ. The CDR3: CASSLSGDSNQPQHF. DNA for the CDR3: TGCGCCAGCAGCTTGAGCGGGGATAGCAATCAGCCCCAGCATTTT. Using reference TRBV5-1 and TRBJ1-5 for the parts outside the CDR3, the full variable domain is KAGVTQTPRYLIKTRGQQVTLSCSPISGHRSVSWYQQTPGQGLQFLFEYFSETQRNKGNFPGRFSGRQFSNSRSEMNVSTLELGDSALYLCASSLSGDSNQPQHFGDGTRLSIL.

Only one count was recorded for this clone. The gene calls are TRBV5-1 and TRBJ1-1; D is unresolved. Trimming cost V 0 bases and J 3 bases, with 6 bases left between them. The CDR3 sequence is 13 residues long. Germline V gene data show CDR1 as SGHRS and CDR2 as YFSETQ. This CDR3 is CASSLAGYTEAFF. The CDR3 DNA is TGCGCCAGCAGCTTGGCAGGATACACTGAAGCTTTCTTT.

The chain combines TRBV11-3 with TRBJ2-7, with 8 bases aligning to TRBD1. The trim removed 10 bases at V and 3 bases at J, leaving 8 bases unmatched. The V gene's germline CDR1 is SGHNT and CDR2 YENEEA. The CDR3 spans 13 residues. CDR3 region: CATSKGQDYEQYF. The CDR3 DNA sequence: TGTGCCACGAGTAAGGGACAGGACTACGAGCAGTACTTC.

V gene TRBV19 combines with J gene TRBJ1-2; TRBD1 aligns across 10 bases. The CDR3 is made up of 14 amino acids. With 5 bases clipped from V and 3 bases from J, the junction kept 3 bases outside the gene matches. Germline CDR1 and CDR2: LNHDA and SQIVND (reference sequence). CDR3 amino acids: CASSPGTGDYGYTF. CDR3 DNA: TGTGCCAGTAGTCCAGGGACAGGGGACTATGGCTACACCTTC. The full variable domain, in which reference TRBV19 and TRBJ1-2 provide the parts outside the CDR3, is DGGITQSPKYLFRKEGQNVTLSCEQNLNHDAMYWYRQDPGQGLRLIYYSQIVNDFQKGDIAEGYSVSREKKESFPLTVTSAQKNPTAFYLCASSPGTGDYGYTFGSGTRLTVV.

The chain recombines TRBV6-5 with TRBJ2-2, with D uncertain. Trimming pared 7 bases from V and 5 bases from J, leaving 11 bases between. Germline V gene data show CDR1 as MNHEY and CDR2 as SVGAGI. This CDR3 has 13 residues. CDR3 nucleotide sequence: TGTGCCAGCACCTTAACGAGGACCGGGGAGCTGTTTTTT. This encodes CASTLTRTGELFF.

This chain uses TRBV4-1 with TRBJ2-5; TRBD2 is a possible D gene (6 bases). Germline CDR1 reads MGHRA; CDR2 reads YSYEKL. V lost 0 bases to trimming and J lost 5 bases, with 13 bases between them. The CDR3 totals 15 residues. For the CDR3, the DNA is TGCGCCAGCAGCCAAGAATGGACCCGGGGGGAGACCCAGTACTTC. It specifies CASSQEWTRGETQYF.

J is TRBJ1-6 and V is TRBV2, with D perhaps matching TRBD1 (6 bases). The germline V and J ends were trimmed by 6 bases and 9 bases, with 21 bases remaining between them. The germline gives CDR1 SNHLY, CDR2 FYNNEI. The CDR3 length is 16 residues. The CDR3 loop reads CASRNTGGGGGSPLHF. The CDR3 nucleotides read TGTGCCAGCAGGAACACGGGTGGGGGGGGCGGTTCACCCCTCCACTTT.

The chain recombines TRBV24-1 with TRBJ2-3; D gene ambiguous. The CDR3 length is 14 residues. Germline V gene sequence: CDR1 KGHDR, CDR2 SFDVKD. The V end was cut by 2 bases, the J end by 7 bases, with 12 bases between. The DNA for the CDR3 is TGTGCCACCAGTGATTCAATGGCGGCTAATACGCAGTATTTT. It encodes CATSDSMAANTQYF.